The 12 T cell receptor beta chains listed next were all sequenced from one sample in a study of glioma-infiltrating T cells after dendritic cell vaccination. Method: immunoSEQ multiplex PCR; TCRdb's copy keeps in-frame clones and lacks some. The table includes fewer than 50,000 clones, roughly 79% detected once. The specimen was blood, collected before dendritic cell vaccination. These TCRs come from a human donor with glioblastoma.

In nucleotides, the CDR3 is TGTGCCAGCCGGGACCAAGAGACCCAGTACTTC. It codes for CASRDQETQYF. The genes are TRBV6-1 and TRBJ2-5, with no clear D. With 8 bases removed from V and 0 bases from J, the gap between germline ends came to 4 bases. Germline V gene lookup returns CDR1 MNHNS and CDR2 SASEGT. This CDR3 has 11 amino acids.

About this clone itself: Other DNA sequences of this sample code for an identical CDR3. J is TRBJ2-7 and V is TRBV9; 7 nucleotides match TRBD2. J was trimmed by 2 bases and V by 0 bases; bases with no gene match: 2. From germline, CDR1 is SGDLS and CDR2 YYNGEE. CDR3 size: 14 residues. CDR3 protein: CASSVGGGTYEQYF. The CDR3 coding sequence is TGTGCCAGCAGCGTAGGGGGGGGGACCTACGAGCAGTACTTC.

The table lists this clone with a count of one. V is TRBV9 and J is TRBJ2-1; possibly TRBD1 for D (5 bases). The CDR3 is 13 amino acids. CDR1 and CDR2 from the germline V gene are SGDLS and YYNGEE. V was cut by 2 bases and J by 6 bases, with 9 bases left in between. For the CDR3, the DNA is TGTGCCAGCAGCGTTCCTAGGGGCAATGAGCAGTTCTTC. It is translated as CASSVPRGNEQFF.

The chain is built from TRBV29-1 and TRBJ2-5; TRBD1 agrees at 11 bases. J lost 4 bases, V lost 1 base, and 2 bases had no gene match. The CDR3 extends over 14 amino acids. In germline, CDR1 is SQVTM, CDR2 ANQGSEA. CDR3 nucleotides: TGCAGCGTTGAAGGGGACAGGGGGTTAGAGACCCAGTACTTC. Protein: CSVEGDRGLETQYF.

The CDR3 DNA is TGCGCCAGCAGCGGATCTAGCGGGGAAGAGACCCAGTACTTC. Its translation is CASSGSSGEETQYF. The chain joins TRBV5-1 to TRBJ2-5, with 9 bases lining up with TRBD2. Germline V gene sequence: CDR1 SGHRS, CDR2 YFSETQ. The CDR3 is 14 residues long. V lost 4 bases to trimming and J lost 3 bases; unmatched junction nucleotides: 4.

This clone has a handful of counts. Relative to the germline gene, one junction end is altered; a read error may explain this. The genes are TRBV10-3 and TRBJ1-2; TRBD1 matches 9 bases. Germline CDR1 reads ENHRY; CDR2 reads SYGVKD. CDR3 length equals 16 residues. The CDR3 nucleotides are TGTGCCAGCAGTCCGATAACCGGGACAGGGAACTATGGCTACACCTTC. Amino acid sequence: CASSPITGTGNYGYTF.

The J gene is TRBJ2-2, the V gene TRBV6-5; the D is unclear. The V gene's germline CDR1 is MNHEY and CDR2 SVGAGI. Trimming shortened V by 4 bases and J by 5 bases, and 11 bases separated the two germline ends. This CDR3 region has 14 residues. CDR3 in DNA: TGTGCCAGCAGTTTCCAAGACTGGACCGGGGAGCTGTTTTTT. Encoded protein: CASSFQDWTGELFF.

V is TRBV23-1 and J is TRBJ1-3; D is undetermined. TRBV23-1 is assigned to the ORF class and has an uncertain function. V was pared by 0 bases and J by 7 bases, with 13 bases between. This CDR3 region has 15 residues. CDR3: CASSQSPGLRNTIYF. The CDR3 DNA is TGCGCCAGCAGTCAATCCCCAGGTTTAAGGAACACCATATATTTT.

The V and J genes are TRBV7-2 and TRBJ1-1, with 10 bases fitting TRBD1. This CDR3 comprises 17 residues. CDR1 and CDR2 from the germline V gene are SGHTA and FQGNSA. V gave up 2 bases and J gave up 11 bases; unmatched junction bases: 17. CDR3 DNA sequence: TGTGCCAGCAGCTTATACCTGGGACAGGGGATCGGGAGGGGCGCTTTCTTT. Translated, it gives CASSLYLGQGIGRGAFF. Variable domain in full (rest from reference TRBV7-2 and TRBJ1-1): GAGVSQSPSNKVTEKGKDVELRCDPISGHTALYWYRQSLGQGLEFLIYFQGNSAPDKSGLPSDRFSAERTGGSVSTLTIQRTQQEDSAVYLCASSLYLGQGIGRGAFFGQGTRLTVV.

The chain has TRBV7-8 and TRBJ2-3; maybe TRBD1 (6 bases). Germline V CDR1 and CDR2: SGHVS, FQNEAQ. The CDR3 runs 16 residues. V was pared by 2 bases and J by 0 bases, with 12 bases between. The CDR3 coding sequence is TGTGCCAGCAGCTTAATACAGGGAACTAGCACAGATACGCAGTATTTT. Its translation is CASSLIQGTSTDTQYF.

The CDR3 DNA sequence: TGTGCCAGCAGCCCTCGGGTGGTAGCGGGGAATGAGCAGTTCTTC. Its translation is CASSPRVVAGNEQFF. The V call is TRBV7-8, the J call TRBJ2-1, with 8 bases aligning to TRBD2. CDR3 size: 15 residues. The germline V gene encodes CDR1 SGHVS and CDR2 FQNEAQ. The V segment lost 5 bases and the J segment 7 bases; nucleotides outside the gene matches: 10.

The chain carries TRBV4-1 and TRBJ2-6; no clear D gene. CDR3 length: 13 amino acids. In germline, CDR1 is MGHRA, CDR2 YSYEKL. Trimming shortened V by 4 bases and J by 4 bases, and 5 bases separated the two germline ends. This CDR3 reads CASSPTGANVLTF. CDR3 DNA sequence: TGCGCCAGCAGCCCAACAGGGGCCAACGTCCTGACTTTC.